The rows below give T cell receptor beta chains drawn from one sample of a study of T-cell reconstitution after alpha-beta-depleted transplantation in children. From the PCR reads, TCRdb called clonotypes with MiXCR, one entry per CDR3 protein. Among hundreds of thousands of distinct CDR3 sequences, about 31% were seen once, and the ten largest hold 2% to 3%. The starting material was PBMCs from the stem cell graft donor, obtained from the stem cell graft. The receptor source for this set is a human donor who donated a stem cell graft to a child with aplastic anemia. The conserved cysteine and the conserved F or W are not part of the CDR3 here.

v_call: TRBV12-5
cdr3_aa: ASGFARTGSTGANVLT

v_call: TRBV15
cdr3_aa: ATSRVWGDRSGANVLT

v_call: TRBV5-1
cdr3_aa: ASSAGQGQNIQY

v_call: TRBV7-2
cdr3_aa: ASSLVAENTEAF

v_call: TRBV7-9
cdr3_aa: ASRGTASNEKLF

v_call: TRBV29-1
cdr3_aa: SVGTGGGNGYT

v_call: TRBV6-5
cdr3_aa: ASSSTGSGSPLH

v_call: TRBV5-1
cdr3_aa: ASSLDGGGSTDTQY

v_call: TRBV20-1
cdr3_aa: SPENLYNEQF

v_call: TRBV7-2
cdr3_aa: ASSHGSSYEQY

v_call: TRBV7-2
cdr3_aa: ASSFSGSNEQF

v_call: TRBV12-3/TRBV12-4
cdr3_aa: ASSFGYSGELF

v_call: TRBV5-5
cdr3_aa: ASSLGDIEQF

v_call: TRBV7-6
cdr3_aa: ASSLLGSDTGELF

v_call: TRBV12-3/TRBV12-4
cdr3_aa: ASSLAGGTGNTIY

v_call: TRBV24-1
cdr3_aa: ATSREIDTGELF

v_call: TRBV7-9
cdr3_aa: ASSLLGTGGSGYT

v_call: TRBV29-1
cdr3_aa: TGVGYMNTEAF

v_call: TRBV20-1
cdr3_aa: SAVAGTENEKLF

v_call: TRBV7-6
cdr3_aa: ASSSTGASGNNEQF

v_call: TRBV20-1
cdr3_aa: SARDGGQDFNQPQH

v_call: TRBV5-1
cdr3_aa: ASSFGGQGLGEQF

v_call: TRBV4-2
cdr3_aa: ASNQVGAASQGLLNEQY

v_call: TRBV7-2
cdr3_aa: ASSPRLRTFSTDTQY

v_call: TRBV4-3
cdr3_aa: ASSPSRSWTDYGYT

v_call: TRBV7-2
cdr3_aa: ASKQGTTDTQY

v_call: TRBV7-5
cdr3_aa: ISVSEAPWTGFTGELF

v_call: TRBV20-1
cdr3_aa: SASVLAGGTTDTQY